This T cell receptor (beta chain) was identified during a study of a mutant IDH1 vaccine in newly diagnosed glioma. Time point specified: week 5, during vaccination. Mutant IDH1 20-mer peptide, at 300 ug, made up each vaccine dose, with topical imiquimod. Produced via immunoSEQ multiplex PCR; TCRdb's table is partial and in-frame only. The repertoire has 30,000 to 35,000 clones, roughly 50% of them found once; the top ten carry 8% to 13%. The length of the CDR3 is 13 residues. The germline V and J ends were trimmed by 4 bases and 0 bases, with 6 bases remaining between them. CDR1 is KGHSH and CDR2 is LQKENI in the germline V gene. Regarding this clone: The antigen remains unidentified.

This specimen was PBMCs, taken from a glioma patient whose treatment included an IDH1 peptide vaccine. The receptor was isolated from a young woman with glioma. The chain couples TRBV18 to TRBJ2-5, with D uncertain. The CDR3 DNA reads TGTGCCAGCTCACTTTCGTACCAAGAGACCCAGTACTTC. This encodes CASSLSYQETQYF.